This T cell receptor (beta chain) was sequenced for a study of human T cells and chemical hapten exposure. Study-wide context: Alopecia areata, totalis or universalis was found in mostly female patients.

CDR1 and CDR2 (germline): KGHSH, LQKENI. Trimming cost V 0 bases and J 5 bases; bases outside gene matches: 1. This CDR3 is built from 16 residues. This clonotype came up many times. As to time point: patch test 1, 2 weeks after DPC sensitization. Described treatment: therapeutic diphenylcyclopropenone sensitization with weekly scalp DPC. Unfractionated whole blood yielded the extracted total RNA. Blood draws came first, before each patch test. TCRdb re-called the RACE reads with MiXCR, one entry per CDR3 protein. The sample includes about 52,000 distinct CDR3 sequences, about 10% of them seen just once.

This receptor was taken from a woman in her thirties or forties with alopecia areata. Some clones in this sample may be carry-over from other donors' samples. The genes are TRBV18 and TRBJ2-1; 13 bases line up with TRBD2. Sequenced material: whole blood, taken in connection with sensitization to the hapten diphenylcyclopropenone (DPC). The DNA of the CDR3 is TGTGCCAGCTCACCACCGGGGACTAGCGGGAACAATGAGCAGTTCTTC. Amino acid sequence: CASSPPGTSGNNEQFF.